This TCR beta chain appears in the sequencing data of a study of immune characteristics of hereditary and idiopathic chronic pancreatitis. Background for the entire study: The study profiled local pancreatic immune cells and TCRbeta repertoires in hereditary and idiopathic chronic pancreatitis compared with control organ donor pancreases. In total, 5 control pancreases, 7 hereditary chronic pancreatitis pancreases and roughly six idiopathic chronic pancreatitis pancreases underwent TCRbeta sequencing. The gDNA-based approach was selected because the approach required minimal in vitro experimental manipulation of T cells infiltrating the pancreas.

To note about this clone: It has no known antigen specificity. No much larger clone is present one base from it, and per-base qualities are unavailable.

Study-wide conclusions, independent of this receptor: The study did not include chronic pancreatitis caused by alcohol use. Compared with controls, both chronic pancreatitis groups had significantly higher TCRbeta repertoire diversity and lower clonality. Numbers of productive TCR rearrangements correlated positively with disease severity scores among roughly 14 chronic pancreatitis patients. Because patient tissue could be obtained only at the time of TPIAT, differences in disease duration may have affected the immune findings.

Chronic pancreatitis pancreas tissue was obtained from patients undergoing total pancreatectomy with islet autotransplantation (TPIAT). None of the chronic pancreatitis patients included in the study had a known history of diabetes. Genomic DNA was extracted directly from bulk pancreas tissue, without T cell sorting, for TCRbeta sequencing. Pancreas tissues from patients and organ donors were collected consecutively at two US centers. Library generation was performed with the immunoSEQ multiplex PCR assay. From pancreatic genomic DNA, the TCRbeta CDR3 region along with adjacent sequences was amplified and then sequenced. The study's own analysis went as follows. Repertoire diversity was assessed as a mean normalized Shannon-Wiener index, together with productive clonality and counts of productive rearrangements. Control and chronic pancreatitis repertoire metrics were compared by means of the nonparametric Mann-Whitney U test. A shared clonotype was defined as a CDR3beta sequence with the same amino acid composition and length across subjects. What TCRdb holds here is the immuneACCESS table cut down to in-frame rearrangements. Part of the clones is not present; checked against another copy, under half of the missing clones reflect an unresolved V gene, and the others are unexplained. V, J and clone size are taken as reported in that table, and D and trimming were inferred from the DNA itself. This sample holds over 11,000 clones; roughly 80% were observed only once. The ten biggest clones cover 14% of the sample.

The sample taken for sequencing was pancreas tissue with hereditary chronic pancreatitis. This TCR came from a human donor with chronic pancreatitis.

The bases are TGCAGCGTGCATCCCGGGACTGGTAGGAAAGCTTTCTTT. Its protein reads: CSVHPGTGRKAFF. The V and J segments used are TRBV29-1 and TRBJ1-1; TRBD1 is a possible D gene, resting on 5 matching bases. Taken from the germline V gene, the CDR1 and CDR2 loops are SQVTM and ANQGSEA. V loses 6 bases, J loses 9 bases, and the germline ends lie 20 bases apart. Including the terminal cysteine and phenylalanine, the CDR3 comprises 13 residues. Only CDR3 DNA is held: 39 bases, read in frame from base 1.